Only a few counts were recorded for the clone carrying this TCR beta chain. No antigen is known for it. TCR cDNA received a 3' ligated oligonucleotide that carried a UMI. Adult healthy volunteers gave 2.5 ml peripheral blood for whole-blood RNA. Input was roughly 1 to 1,100 ng of DNase-treated total RNA without cell sorting. This CDR3 is 15 amino acids long. CDR1 and CDR2 from the germline V gene are MNHEY and SVGAGI. The V and J ends lost 5 bases and 2 bases, in that order; junction bases with no gene match: 9. The data stem from a study of naive and memory T cell subsets. Study findings and constraints: This RNA-based method may be sensitive to activation-related transcript changes.

Four PCR rounds used nested alpha and beta constant region primers plus the SP2 primer. Reverse transcription of blood and skin TCR RNA was primed at alpha and beta constant regions. One entry per CDR3 protein, called by TCRdb with MiXCR from the 5' RACE reads. The data contain tens of thousands of distinct CDR3 sequences, 8% of them seen just once; the ten biggest clones take up about 19%. The chain employs TRBV6-5 and TRBJ2-7; TRBD1 agrees at 7 bases. The receptor's source is a female donor in good health. The CDR3 reads CASSKNRDRTYEQYF. Here the CDR3 DNA reads TGTGCCAGCAGTAAAAACCGGGACAGAACCTACGAGCAGTACTTC.